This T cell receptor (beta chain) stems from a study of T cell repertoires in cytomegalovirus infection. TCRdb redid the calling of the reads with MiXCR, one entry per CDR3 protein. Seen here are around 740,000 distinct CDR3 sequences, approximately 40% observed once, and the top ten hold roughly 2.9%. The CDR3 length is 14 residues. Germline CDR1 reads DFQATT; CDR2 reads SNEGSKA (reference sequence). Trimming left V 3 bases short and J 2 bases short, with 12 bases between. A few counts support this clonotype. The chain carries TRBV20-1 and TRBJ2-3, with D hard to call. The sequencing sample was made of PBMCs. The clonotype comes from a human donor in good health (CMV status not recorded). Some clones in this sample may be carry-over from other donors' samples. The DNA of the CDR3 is TGCAGTGCTAGTTTGGGCGGCATCACAGATACGCAGTATTTT. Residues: CSASLGGITDTQYF.